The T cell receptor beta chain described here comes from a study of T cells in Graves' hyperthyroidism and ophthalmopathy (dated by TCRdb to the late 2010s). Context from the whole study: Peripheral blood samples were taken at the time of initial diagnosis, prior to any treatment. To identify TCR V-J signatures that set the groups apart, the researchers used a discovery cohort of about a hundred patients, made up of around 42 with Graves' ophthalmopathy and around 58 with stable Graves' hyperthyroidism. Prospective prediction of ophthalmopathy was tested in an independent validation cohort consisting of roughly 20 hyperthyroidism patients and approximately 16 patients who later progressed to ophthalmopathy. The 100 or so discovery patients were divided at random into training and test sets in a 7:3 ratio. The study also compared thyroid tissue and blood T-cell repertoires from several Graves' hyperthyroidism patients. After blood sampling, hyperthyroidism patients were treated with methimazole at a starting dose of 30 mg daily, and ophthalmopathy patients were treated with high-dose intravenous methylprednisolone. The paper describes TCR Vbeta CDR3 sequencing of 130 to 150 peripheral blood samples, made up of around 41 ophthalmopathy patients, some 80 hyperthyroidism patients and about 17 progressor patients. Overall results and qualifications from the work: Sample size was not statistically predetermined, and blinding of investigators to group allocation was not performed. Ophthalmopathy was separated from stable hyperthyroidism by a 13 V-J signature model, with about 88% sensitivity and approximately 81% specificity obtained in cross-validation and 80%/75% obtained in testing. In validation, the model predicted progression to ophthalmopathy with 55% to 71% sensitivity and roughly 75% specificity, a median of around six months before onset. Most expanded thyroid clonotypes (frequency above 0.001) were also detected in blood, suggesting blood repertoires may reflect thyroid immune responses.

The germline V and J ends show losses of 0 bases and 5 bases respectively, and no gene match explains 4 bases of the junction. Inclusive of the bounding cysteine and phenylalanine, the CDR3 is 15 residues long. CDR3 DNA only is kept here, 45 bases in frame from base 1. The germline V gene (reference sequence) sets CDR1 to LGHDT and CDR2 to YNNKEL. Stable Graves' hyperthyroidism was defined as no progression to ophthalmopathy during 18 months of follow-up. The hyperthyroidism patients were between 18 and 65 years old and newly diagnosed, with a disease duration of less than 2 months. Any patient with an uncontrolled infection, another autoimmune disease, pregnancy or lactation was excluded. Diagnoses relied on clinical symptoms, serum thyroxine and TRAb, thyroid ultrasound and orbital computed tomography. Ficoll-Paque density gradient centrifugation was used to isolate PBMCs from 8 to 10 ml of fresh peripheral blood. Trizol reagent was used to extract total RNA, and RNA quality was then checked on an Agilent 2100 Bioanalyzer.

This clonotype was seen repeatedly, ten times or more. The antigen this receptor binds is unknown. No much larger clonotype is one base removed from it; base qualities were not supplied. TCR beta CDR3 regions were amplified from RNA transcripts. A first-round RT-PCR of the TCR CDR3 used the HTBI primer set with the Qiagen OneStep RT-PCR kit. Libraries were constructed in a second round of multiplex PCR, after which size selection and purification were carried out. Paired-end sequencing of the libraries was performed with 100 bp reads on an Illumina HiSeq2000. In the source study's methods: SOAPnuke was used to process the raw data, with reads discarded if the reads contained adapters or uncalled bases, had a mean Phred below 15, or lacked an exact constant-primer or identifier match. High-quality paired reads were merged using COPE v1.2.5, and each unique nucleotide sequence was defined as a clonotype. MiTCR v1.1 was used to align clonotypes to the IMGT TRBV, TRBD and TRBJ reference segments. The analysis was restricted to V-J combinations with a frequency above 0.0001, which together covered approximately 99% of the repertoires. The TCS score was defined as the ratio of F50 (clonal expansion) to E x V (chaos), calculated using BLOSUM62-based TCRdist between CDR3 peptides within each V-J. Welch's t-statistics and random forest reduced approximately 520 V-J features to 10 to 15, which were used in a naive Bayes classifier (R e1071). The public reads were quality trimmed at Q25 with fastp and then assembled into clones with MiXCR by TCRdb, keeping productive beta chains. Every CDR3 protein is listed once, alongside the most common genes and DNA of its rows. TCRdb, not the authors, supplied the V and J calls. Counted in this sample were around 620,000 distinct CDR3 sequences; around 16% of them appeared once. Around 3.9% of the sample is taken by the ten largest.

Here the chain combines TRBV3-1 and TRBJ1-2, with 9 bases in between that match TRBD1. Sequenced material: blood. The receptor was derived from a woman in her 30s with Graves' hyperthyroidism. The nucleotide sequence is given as TGTGCCAGCAGCCAAGATGGACAGGGGTGGTATGGCTACACCTTC. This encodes CASSQDGQGWYGYTF. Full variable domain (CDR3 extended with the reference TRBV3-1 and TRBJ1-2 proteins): DTAVSQTPKYLVTQMGNDKSIKCEQNLGHDTMYWYKQDSKKFLKIMFSYNNKELIINETVPNRFSPKSPDKAHLNLHINSLELGDSAVYFCASSQDGQGWYGYTFGSGTRLTVV.